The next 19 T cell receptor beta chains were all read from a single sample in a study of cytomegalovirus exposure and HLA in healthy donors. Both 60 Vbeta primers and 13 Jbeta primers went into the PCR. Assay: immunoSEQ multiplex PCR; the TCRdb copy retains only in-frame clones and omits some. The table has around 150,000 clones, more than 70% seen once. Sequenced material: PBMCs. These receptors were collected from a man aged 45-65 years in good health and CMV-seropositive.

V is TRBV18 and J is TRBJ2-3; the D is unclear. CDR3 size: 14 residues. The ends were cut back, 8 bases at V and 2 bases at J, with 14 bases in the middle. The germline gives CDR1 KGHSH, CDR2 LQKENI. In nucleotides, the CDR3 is TGTGCCAGCCGCCTAGGAATTTCCACAGATACGCAGTATTTT. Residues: CASRLGISTDTQYF.

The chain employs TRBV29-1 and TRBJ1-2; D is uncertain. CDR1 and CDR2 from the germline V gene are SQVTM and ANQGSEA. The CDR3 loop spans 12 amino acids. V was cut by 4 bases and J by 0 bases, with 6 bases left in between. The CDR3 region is CSVGQANYGYTF. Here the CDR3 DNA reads TGCAGCGTTGGGCAAGCTAACTATGGCTACACCTTC. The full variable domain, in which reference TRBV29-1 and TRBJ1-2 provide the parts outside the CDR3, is SAVISQKPSRDICQRGTSLTIQCQVDSQVTMMFWYRQQPGQSLTLIATANQGSEATYESGFVIDKFPISRPNLTFSTLTVSNMSPEDSSIYLCSVGQANYGYTFGSGTRLTVV.

In DNA, the CDR3 is TGTGCCAGCAGCTCCCGACAGGGCATTCAAGAGACCCAGTACTTC. Protein product: CASSSRQGIQETQYF. The genes are TRBV4-2 and TRBJ2-5; 7 bases line up with TRBD1. The CDR3 covers 15 residues. CDR1 and CDR2 (germline): LGHNA, YNFKEQ. Losses at the gene ends were 5 bases for V and 2 bases for J; bases not matched to a gene: 8.

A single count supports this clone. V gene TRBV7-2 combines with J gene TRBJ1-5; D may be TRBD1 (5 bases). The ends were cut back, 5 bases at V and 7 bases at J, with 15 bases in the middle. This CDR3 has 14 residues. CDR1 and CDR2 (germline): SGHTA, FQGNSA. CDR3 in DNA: TGTGCCAGCAGCATGGGGTTTTACAGGCAGCCCCAGCATTTT. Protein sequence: CASSMGFYRQPQHF. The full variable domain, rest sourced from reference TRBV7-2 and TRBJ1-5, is GAGVSQSPSNKVTEKGKDVELRCDPISGHTALYWYRQSLGQGLEFLIYFQGNSAPDKSGLPSDRFSAERTGGSVSTLTIQRTQQEDSAVYLCASSMGFYRQPQHFGDGTRLSIL.

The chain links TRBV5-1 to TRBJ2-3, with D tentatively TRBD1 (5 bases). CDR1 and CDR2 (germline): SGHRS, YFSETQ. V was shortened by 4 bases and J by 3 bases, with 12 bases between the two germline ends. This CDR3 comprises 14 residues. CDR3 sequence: CASSEVGRTDTQYF. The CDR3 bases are TGCGCCAGCAGCGAGGTGGGGCGAACAGATACGCAGTATTTT.

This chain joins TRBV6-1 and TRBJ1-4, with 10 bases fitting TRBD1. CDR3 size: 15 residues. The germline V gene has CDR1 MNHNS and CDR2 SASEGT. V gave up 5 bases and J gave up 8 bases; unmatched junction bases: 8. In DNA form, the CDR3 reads TGTGCCAGCAGTCAGACCGGGACAGGGGACGAAAAACTGTTTTTT. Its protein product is CASSQTGTGDEKLFF.

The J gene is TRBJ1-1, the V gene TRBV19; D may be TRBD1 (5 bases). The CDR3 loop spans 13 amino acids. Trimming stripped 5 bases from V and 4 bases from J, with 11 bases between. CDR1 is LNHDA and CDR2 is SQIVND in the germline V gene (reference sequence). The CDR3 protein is CASSLDRPTEAFF. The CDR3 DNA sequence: TGTGCCAGTAGTCTTGACAGACCCACTGAAGCTTTCTTT.

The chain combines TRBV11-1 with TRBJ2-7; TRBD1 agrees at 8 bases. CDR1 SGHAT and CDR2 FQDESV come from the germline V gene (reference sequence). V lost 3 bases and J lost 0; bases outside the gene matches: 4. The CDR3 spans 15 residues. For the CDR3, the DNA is TGTGCCAGCAGCTTGGACAGGGTGTCCTCCTACGAGCAGTACTTC. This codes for CASSLDRVSSYEQYF.

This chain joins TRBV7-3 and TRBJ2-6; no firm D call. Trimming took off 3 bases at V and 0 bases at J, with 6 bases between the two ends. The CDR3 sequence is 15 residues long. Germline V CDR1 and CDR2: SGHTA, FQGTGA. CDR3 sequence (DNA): TGTGCCAGCAGCTTGGTCGGCTCTGGGGCCAACGTCCTGACTTTC. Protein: CASSLVGSGANVLTF.

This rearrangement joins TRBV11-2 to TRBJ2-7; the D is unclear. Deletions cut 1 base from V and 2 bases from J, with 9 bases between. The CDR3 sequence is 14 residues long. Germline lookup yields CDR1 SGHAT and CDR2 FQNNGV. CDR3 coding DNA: TGTGCCAGCAGCTTAGCGCCGGGTCCCTACGAGCAGTACTTC. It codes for CASSLAPGPYEQYF.

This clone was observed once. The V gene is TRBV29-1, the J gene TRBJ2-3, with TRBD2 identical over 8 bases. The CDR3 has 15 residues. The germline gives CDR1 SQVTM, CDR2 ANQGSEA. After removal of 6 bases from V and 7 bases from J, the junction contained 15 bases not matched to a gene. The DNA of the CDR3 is TGCAGCGTCTTGGGTATACCGGGAGGGCCAAATACGCAGTATTTT. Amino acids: CSVLGIPGGPNTQYF.

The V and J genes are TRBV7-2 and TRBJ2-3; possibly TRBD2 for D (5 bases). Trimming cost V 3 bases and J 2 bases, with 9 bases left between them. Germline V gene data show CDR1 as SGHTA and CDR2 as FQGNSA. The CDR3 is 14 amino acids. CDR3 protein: CASSFTGYTDTQYF. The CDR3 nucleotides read TGTGCCAGCAGCTTTACGGGATACACAGATACGCAGTATTTT.

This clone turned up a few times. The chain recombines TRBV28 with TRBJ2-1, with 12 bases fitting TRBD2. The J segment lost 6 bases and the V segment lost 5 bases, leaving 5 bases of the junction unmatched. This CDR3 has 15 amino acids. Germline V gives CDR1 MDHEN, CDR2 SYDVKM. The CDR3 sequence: CASSPTSGRFNEQFF. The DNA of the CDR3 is TGTGCCAGCAGTCCGACTAGCGGGAGATTCAATGAGCAGTTCTTC.

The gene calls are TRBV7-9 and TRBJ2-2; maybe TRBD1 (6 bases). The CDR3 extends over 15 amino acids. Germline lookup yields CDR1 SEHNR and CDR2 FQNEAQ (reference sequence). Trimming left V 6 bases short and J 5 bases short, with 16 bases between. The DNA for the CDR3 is TGTGCCAGCAGGCTGGAAGGGGGAGCGACCGGGGAGCTGTTTTTT. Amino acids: CASRLEGGATGELFF.

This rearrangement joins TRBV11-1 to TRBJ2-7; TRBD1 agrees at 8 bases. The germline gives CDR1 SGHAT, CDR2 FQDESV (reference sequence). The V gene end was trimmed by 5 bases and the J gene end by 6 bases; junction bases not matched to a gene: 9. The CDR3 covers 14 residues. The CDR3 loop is CASSTDRGGPEQYF. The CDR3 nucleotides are TGTGCCAGCAGCACTGACAGGGGTGGCCCCGAGCAGTACTTC.

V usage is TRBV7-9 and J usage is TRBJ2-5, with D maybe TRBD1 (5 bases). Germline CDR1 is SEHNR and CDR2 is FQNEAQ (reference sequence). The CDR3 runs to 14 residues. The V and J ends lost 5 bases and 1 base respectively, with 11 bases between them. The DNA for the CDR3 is TGTGCCAGCAGCCTGGGTCAGGGCCAAGAGACCCAGTACTTC. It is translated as CASSLGQGQETQYF.

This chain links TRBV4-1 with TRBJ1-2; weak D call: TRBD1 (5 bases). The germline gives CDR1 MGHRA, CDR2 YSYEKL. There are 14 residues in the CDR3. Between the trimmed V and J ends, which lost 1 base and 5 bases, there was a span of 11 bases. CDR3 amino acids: CASSQGAGRYGYTF. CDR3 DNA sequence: TGCGCCAGCAGCCAAGGGGCAGGGCGATATGGCTACACCTTC.

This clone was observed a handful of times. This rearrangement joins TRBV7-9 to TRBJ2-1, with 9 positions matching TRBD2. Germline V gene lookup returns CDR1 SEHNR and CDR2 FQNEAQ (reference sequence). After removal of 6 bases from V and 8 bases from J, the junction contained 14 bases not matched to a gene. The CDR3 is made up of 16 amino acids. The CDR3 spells CASSFQPGLARDEQFF. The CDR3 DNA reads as TGTGCCAGCAGTTTTCAGCCGGGACTAGCTCGCGATGAGCAGTTCTTC.

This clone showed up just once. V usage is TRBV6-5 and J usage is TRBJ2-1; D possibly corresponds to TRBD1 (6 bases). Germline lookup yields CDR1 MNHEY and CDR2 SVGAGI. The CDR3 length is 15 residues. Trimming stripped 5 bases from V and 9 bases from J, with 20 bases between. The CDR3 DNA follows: TGTGCCAGCAGTACGGTGAGACAGGACTTCGGTGAGCAGTTCTTC. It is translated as CASSTVRQDFGEQFF.